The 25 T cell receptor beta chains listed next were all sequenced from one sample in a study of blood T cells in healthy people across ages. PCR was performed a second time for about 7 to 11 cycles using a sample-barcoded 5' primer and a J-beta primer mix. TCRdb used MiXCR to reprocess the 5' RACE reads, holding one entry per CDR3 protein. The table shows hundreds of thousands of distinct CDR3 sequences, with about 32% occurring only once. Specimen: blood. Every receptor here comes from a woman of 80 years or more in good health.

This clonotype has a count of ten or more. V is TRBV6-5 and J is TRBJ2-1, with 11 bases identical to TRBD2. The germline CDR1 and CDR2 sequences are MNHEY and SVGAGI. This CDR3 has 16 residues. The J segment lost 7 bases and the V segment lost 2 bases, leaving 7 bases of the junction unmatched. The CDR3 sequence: CASSYNLAGGRNEQFF. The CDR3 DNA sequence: TGTGCCAGCAGTTACAATCTAGCGGGGGGCCGGAATGAGCAGTTCTTC.

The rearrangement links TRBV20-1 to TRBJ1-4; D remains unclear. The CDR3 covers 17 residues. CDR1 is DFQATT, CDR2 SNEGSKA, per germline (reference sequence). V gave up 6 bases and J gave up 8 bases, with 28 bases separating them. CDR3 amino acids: CSAPSALAQNDWEKLFF. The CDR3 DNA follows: TGCAGTGCCCCGAGTGCCCTAGCCCAAAATGACTGGGAAAAACTGTTTTTT.

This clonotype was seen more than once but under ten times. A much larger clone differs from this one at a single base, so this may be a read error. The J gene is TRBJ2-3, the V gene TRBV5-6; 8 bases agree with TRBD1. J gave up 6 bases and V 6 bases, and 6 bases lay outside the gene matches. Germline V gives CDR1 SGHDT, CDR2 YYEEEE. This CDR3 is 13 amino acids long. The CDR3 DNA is TGTGCCAGCAATCAGGGGGCAGGGGATACGCAGTATTTT. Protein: CASNQGAGDTQYF.

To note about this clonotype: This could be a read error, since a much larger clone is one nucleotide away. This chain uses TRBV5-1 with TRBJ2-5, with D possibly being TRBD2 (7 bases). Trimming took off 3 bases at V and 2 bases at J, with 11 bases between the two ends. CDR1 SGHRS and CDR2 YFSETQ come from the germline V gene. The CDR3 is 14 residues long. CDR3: CASSWTAGQETQYF. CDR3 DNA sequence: TGCGCCAGCAGCTGGACAGCGGGGCAAGAGACCCAGTACTTC.

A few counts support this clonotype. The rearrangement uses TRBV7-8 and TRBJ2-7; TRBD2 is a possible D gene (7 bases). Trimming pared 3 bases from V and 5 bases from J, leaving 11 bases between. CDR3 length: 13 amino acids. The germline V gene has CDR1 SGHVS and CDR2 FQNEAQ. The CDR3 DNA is TGTGCCAGCAGCTTGGGGGCGGGGGACGAGCAGTACTTC. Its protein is CASSLGAGDEQYF.

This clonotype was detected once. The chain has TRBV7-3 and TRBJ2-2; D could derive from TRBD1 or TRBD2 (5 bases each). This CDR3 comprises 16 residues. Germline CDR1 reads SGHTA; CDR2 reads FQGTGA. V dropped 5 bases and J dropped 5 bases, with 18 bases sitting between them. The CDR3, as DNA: TGTGCCAGCAGCCCTAGGGGAGCGGTTGCGACCGGGGAGCTGTTTTTT. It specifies CASSPRGAVATGELFF.

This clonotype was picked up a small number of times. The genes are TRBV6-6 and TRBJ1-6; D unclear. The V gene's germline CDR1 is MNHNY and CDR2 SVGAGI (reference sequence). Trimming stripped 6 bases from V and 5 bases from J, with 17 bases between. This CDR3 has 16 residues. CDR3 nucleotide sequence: TGTGCCAGCAGATCCGCGGCCAGGCCGGATAATTCACCCCTCCACTTT. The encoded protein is CASRSAARPDNSPLHF.

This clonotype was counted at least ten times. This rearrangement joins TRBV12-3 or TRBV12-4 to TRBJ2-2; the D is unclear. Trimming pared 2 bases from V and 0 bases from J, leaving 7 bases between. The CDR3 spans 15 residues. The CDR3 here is CASSLIPPNTGELFF. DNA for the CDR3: TGTGCCAGCAGTTTAATTCCCCCGAACACCGGGGAGCTGTTTTTT.

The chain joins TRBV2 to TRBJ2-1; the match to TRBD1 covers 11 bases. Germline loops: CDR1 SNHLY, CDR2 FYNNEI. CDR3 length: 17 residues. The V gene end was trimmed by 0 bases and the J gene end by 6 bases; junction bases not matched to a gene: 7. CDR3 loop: CASSEAGQGVAINEQFF. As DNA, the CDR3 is TGTGCCAGCAGTGAAGCGGGACAGGGGGTGGCTATCAATGAGCAGTTCTTC.

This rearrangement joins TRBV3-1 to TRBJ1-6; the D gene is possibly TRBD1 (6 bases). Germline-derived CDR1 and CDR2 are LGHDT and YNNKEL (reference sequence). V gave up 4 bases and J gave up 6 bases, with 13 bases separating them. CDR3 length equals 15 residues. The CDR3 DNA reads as TGTGCCAGCAGCCCGGACAGCTACCGTAATTCACCCCTCCACTTT. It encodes CASSPDSYRNSPLHF.

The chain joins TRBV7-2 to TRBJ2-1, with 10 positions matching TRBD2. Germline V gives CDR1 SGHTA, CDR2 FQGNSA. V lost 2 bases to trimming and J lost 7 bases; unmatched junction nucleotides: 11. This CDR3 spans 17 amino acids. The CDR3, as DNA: TGTGCCAGCAGCTTACAGTTAGCGGGGGGTATTGGGAATGAGCAGTTCTTC. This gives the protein CASSLQLAGGIGNEQFF.

The CDR3 nucleotides read TGTGCCAGCAGTGGGGGGGGTTGGACCCAGTACTTC. This encodes CASSGGGWTQYF. The chain carries TRBV4-2 and TRBJ2-5; 7 positions agree with TRBD2. CDR1 and CDR2 from the germline V gene are LGHNA and YNFKEQ. V was clipped by 6 bases and J by 7 bases; unmatched bases: 5. The CDR3 contains 12 residues.

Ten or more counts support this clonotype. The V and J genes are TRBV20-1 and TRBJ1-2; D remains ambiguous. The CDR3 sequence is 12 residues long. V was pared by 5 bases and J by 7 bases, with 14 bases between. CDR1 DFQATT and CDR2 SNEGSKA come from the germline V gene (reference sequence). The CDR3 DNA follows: TGCAGTGCTCGACTTACAGTTCCTGGCTACACCTTC. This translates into CSARLTVPGYTF.

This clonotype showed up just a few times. The CDR3 nucleotides are TGTGCCAGCAGCCTGGGGACAGGGGACCTAAATGAGCAGTTCTTC. This codes for CASSLGTGDLNEQFF. The gene calls are TRBV3-1 and TRBJ2-1; 10 bases line up with TRBD1. After removal of 4 bases from V and 7 bases from J, the junction contained 7 bases not matched to a gene. The CDR3 totals 15 residues. The germline V gene encodes CDR1 LGHDT and CDR2 YNNKEL (reference sequence).

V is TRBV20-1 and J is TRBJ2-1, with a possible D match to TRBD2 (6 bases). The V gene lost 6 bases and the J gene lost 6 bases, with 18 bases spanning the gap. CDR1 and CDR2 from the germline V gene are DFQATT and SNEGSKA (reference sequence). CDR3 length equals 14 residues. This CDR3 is CSAGSARASNEQFF. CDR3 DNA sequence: TGCAGTGCCGGGAGCGCCAGAGCCAGCAATGAGCAGTTCTTC.

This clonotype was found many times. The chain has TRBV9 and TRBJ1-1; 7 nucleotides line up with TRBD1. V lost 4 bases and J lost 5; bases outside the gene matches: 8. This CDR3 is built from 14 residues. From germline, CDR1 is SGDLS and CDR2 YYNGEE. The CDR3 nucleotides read TGTGCCAGCAGCCCCCGACAGGGAGTAACTGAAGCTTTCTTT. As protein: CASSPRQGVTEAFF.

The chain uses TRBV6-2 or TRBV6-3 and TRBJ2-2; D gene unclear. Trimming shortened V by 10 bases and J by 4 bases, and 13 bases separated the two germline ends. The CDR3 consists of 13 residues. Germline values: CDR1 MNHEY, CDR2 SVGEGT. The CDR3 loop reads CATYGPGTGELFF. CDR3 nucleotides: TGTGCCACCTATGGCCCGGGCACCGGGGAGCTGTTTTTT.

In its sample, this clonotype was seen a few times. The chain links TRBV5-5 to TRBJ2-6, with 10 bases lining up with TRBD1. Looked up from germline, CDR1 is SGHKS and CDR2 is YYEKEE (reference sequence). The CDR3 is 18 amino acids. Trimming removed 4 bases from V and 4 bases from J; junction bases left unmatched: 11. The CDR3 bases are TGTGCCAGCAGCCGGGACAGGGGTACCTCTCCCGGGGCCAACGTCCTGACTTTC. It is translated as CASSRDRGTSPGANVLTF. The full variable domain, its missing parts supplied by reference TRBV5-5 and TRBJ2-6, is DAGVTQSPTHLIKTRGQQVTLRCSPISGHKSVSWYQQVLGQGPQFIFQYYEKEERGRGNFPDRFSARQFPNYSSELNVNALLLGDSALYLCASSRDRGTSPGANVLTFGAGSRLTVL.

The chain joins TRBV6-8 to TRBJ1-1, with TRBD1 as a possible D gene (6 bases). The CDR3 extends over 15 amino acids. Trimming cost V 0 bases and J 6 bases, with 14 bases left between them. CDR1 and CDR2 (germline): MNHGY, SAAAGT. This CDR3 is CASSYSNRDDAEAFF. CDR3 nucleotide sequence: TGTGCCAGCAGTTACTCGAACAGGGACGACGCTGAAGCTTTCTTT.

The CDR3 nucleotides read TGTGCCAGCAGCTCAAGTGTCAAGACCCAGTACTTC. Its translation: CASSSSVKTQYF. This chain joins TRBV7-2 and TRBJ2-5; D ambiguous. Trimming cost V 4 bases and J 6 bases, with 9 bases left between them. CDR1 SGHTA and CDR2 FQGNSA come from the germline V gene. This CDR3 has 12 amino acids.

CDR3 in amino acids: CSANPQETQYF. DNA for the CDR3: TGCAGTGCGAACCCCCAAGAGACCCAGTACTTC. The chain couples TRBV20-1 to TRBJ2-5; D is undetermined. This CDR3 contains 11 residues. Germline V CDR1 and CDR2: DFQATT, SNEGSKA (reference sequence). The germline V and J ends were trimmed by 6 bases and 1 base, with 6 bases remaining between them.

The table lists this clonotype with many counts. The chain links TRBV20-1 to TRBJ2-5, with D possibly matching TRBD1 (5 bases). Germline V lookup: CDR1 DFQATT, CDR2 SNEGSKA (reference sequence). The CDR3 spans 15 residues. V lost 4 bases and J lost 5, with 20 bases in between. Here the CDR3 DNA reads TGCAGTGCTACAGGGATGACAGTTGATGCGGAGACCCAGTACTTC. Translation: CSATGMTVDAETQYF.

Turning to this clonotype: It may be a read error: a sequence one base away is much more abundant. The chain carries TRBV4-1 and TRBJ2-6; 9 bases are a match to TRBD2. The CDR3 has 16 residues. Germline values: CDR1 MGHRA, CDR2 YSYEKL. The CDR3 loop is CASSQEAAGGANVLAF. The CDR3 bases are TGCGCCAGCAGCCAAGAAGCGGCGGGAGGGGCCAACGTCCTGGCTTTC.

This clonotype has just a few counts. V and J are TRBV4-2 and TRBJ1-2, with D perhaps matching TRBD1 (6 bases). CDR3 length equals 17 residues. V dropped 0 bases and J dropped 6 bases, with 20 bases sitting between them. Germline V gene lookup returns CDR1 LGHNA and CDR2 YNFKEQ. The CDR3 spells CASSQDLAQGKLHGYTF. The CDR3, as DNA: TGTGCCAGCAGCCAAGATCTCGCGCAGGGGAAACTTCATGGCTACACCTTC.

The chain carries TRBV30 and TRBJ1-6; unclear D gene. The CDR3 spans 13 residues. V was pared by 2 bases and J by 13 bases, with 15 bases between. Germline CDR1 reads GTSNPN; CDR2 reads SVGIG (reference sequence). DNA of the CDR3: TGTGCCTGGAGTAATGTGGACGGAGATCCCCTCCACTTT. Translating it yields CAWSNVDGDPLHF.